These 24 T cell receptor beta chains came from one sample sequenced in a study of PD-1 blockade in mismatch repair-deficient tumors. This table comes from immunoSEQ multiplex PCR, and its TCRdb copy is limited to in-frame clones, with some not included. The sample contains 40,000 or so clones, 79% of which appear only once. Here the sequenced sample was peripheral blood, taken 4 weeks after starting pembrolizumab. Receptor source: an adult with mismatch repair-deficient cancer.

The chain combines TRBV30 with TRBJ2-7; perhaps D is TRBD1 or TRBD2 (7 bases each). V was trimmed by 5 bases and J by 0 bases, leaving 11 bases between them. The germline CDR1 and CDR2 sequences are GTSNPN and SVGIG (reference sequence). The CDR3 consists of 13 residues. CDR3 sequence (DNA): TGTGCCTGGCAGGGGGGGATCTCCTACGAGCAGTACTTC. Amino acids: CAWQGGISYEQYF.

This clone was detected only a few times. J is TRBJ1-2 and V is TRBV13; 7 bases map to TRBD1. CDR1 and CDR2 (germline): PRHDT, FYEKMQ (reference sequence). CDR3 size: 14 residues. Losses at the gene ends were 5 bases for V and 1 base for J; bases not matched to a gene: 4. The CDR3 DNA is TGTGCCAGCAGCCGGACAGGCGATAACTATGGCTACACCTTC. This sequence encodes CASSRTGDNYGYTF.

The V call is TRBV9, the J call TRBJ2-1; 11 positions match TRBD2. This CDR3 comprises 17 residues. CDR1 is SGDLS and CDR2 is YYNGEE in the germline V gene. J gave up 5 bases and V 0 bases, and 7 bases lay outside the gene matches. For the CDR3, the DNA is TGTGCCAGCAGCGTAGGCCCTAGCGGGAGGCACCACAATGAGCAGTTCTTC. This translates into CASSVGPSGRHHNEQFF. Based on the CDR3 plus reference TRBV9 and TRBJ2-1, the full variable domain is DSGVTQTPKHLITATGQRVTLRCSPRSGDLSVYWYQQSLDQGLQFLIQYYNGEERAKGNILERFSAQQFPDLHSELNLSSLELGDSALYFCASSVGPSGRHHNEQFFGPGTRLTVL.

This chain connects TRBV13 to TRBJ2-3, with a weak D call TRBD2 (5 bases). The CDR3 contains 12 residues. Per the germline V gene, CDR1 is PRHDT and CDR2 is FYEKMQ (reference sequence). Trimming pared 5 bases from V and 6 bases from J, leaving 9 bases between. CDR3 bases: TGTGCCAGCAGCCCCGGGGATGATACGCAGTATTTT. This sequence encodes CASSPGDDTQYF.

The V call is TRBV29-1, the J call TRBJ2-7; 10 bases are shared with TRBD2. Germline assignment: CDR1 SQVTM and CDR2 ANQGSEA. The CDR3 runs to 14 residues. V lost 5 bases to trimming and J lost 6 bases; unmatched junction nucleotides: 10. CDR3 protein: CSVRGAGGPVEQYF. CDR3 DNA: TGCAGCGTTCGGGGAGCGGGAGGGCCGGTCGAGCAGTACTTC.

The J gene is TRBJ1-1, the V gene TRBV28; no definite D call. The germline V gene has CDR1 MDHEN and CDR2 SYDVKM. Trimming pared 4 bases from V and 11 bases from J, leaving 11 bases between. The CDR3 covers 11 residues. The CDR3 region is CASSSPNYAFF. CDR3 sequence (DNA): TGTGCCAGCAGTTCCCCCAATTATGCTTTCTTT.

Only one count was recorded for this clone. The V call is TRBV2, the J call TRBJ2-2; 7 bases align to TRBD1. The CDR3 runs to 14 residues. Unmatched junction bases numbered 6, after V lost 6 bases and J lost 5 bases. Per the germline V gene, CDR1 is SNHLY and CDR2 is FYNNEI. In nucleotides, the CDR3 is TGTGCCAGCAGGAACAGGGGCAGGACCGGGGAGCTGTTTTTT. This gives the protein CASRNRGRTGELFF.

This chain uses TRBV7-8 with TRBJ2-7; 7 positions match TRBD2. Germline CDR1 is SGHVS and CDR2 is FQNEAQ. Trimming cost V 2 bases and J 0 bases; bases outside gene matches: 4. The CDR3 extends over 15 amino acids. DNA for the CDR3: TGTGCCAGCAGCTTACCTAGCGGATACTCCTACGAGCAGTACTTC. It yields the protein CASSLPSGYSYEQYF.

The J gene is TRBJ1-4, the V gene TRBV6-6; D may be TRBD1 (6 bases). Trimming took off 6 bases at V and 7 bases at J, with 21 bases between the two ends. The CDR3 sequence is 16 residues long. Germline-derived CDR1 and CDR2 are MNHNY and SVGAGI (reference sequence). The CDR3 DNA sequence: TGTGCCAGCAGAGGGGGAGAGCCTTTAAGTCGTGAAAAACTGTTTTTT. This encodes CASRGGEPLSREKLFF.

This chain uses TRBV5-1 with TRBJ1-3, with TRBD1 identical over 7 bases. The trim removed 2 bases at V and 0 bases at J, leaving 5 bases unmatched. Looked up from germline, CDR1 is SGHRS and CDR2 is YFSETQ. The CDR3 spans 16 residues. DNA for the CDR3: TGCGCCAGCAGCTTCGCGGACAGGAACTCTGGAAACACCATATATTTT. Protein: CASSFADRNSGNTIYF.

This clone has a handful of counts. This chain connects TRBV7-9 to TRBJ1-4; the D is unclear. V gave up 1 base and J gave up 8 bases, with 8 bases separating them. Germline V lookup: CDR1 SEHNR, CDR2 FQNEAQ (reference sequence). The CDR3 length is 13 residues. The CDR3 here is CASSLVPDEKLFF. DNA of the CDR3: TGTGCCAGCAGCTTAGTGCCAGACGAAAAACTGTTTTTT.

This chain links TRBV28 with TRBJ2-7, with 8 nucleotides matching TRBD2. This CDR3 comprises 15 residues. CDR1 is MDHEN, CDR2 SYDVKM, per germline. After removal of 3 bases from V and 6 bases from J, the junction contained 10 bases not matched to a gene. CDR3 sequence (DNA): TGTGCCAGCAGTTTTGGAGGGGCGGGAGGCCGCGAGCAGTACTTC. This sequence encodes CASSFGGAGGREQYF.

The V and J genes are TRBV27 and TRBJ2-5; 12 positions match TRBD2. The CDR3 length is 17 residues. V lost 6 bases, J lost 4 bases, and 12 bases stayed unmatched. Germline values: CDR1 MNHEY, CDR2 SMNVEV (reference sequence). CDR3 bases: TGTGCCAGCAGACCTAAAACTAGCGGGAGGAGAGGAGAGACCCAGTACTTC. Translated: CASRPKTSGRRGETQYF.

CDR3 in DNA: TGTGCCAGCAGCCAGTTCGGGCATACGCAGTATTTT. It translates to CASSQFGHTQYF. The chain employs TRBV14 and TRBJ2-3; D is unclear. Germline CDR1 reads SGHDN; CDR2 reads FVKESK. The length of the CDR3 is 12 residues. The V end was cut by 3 bases, the J end by 7 bases, with 8 bases between.

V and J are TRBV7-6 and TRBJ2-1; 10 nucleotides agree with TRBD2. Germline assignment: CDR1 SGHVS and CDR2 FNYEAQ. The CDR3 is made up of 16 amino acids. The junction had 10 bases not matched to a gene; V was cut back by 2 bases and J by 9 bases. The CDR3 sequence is CASSLSASGGQGEQFF. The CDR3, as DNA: TGTGCCAGCAGCTTATCGGCTAGCGGGGGCCAAGGTGAGCAGTTCTTC.

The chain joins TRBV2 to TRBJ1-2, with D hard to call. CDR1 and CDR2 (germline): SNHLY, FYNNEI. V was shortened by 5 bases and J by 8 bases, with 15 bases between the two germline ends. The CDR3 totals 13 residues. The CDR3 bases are TGTGCCAGCAGTAGGTCCGGCGCCCTCGGCTACACCTTC. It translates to CASSRSGALGYTF. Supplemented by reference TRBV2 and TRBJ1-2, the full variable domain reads EPEVTQTPSHQVTQMGQEVILRCVPISNHLYFYWYRQILGQKVEFLVSFYNNEISEKSEIFDDQFSVERPDGSNFTLKIRSTKLEDSAMYFCASSRSGALGYTFGSGTRLTVV.

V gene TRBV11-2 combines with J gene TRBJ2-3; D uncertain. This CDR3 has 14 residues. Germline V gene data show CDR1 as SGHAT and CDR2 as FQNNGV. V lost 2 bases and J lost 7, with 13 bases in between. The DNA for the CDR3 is TGTGCCAGCAGCTTAAGGCAGTTTTTAAATACGCAGTATTTT. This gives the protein CASSLRQFLNTQYF.

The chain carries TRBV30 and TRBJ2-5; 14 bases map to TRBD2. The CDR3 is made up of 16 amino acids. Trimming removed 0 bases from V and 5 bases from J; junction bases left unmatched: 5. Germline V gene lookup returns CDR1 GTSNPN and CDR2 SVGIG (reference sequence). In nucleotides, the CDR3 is TGTGCCTGGAGTGTGGGGACTAGCGGGAGTTCGGAGACCCAGTACTTC. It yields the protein CAWSVGTSGSSETQYF.

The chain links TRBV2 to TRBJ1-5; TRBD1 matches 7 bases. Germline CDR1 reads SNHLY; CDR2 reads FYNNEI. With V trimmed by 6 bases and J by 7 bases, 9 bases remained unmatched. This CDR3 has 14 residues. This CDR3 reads CASRATGPGQPQHF. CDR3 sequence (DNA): TGTGCCAGCAGGGCGACAGGGCCGGGGCAGCCCCAGCATTTT.

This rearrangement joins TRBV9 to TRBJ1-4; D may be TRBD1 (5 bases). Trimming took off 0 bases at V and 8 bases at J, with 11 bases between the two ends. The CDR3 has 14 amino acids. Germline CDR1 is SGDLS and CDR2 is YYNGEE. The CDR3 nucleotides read TGTGCCAGCAGCGTAGCCGGGGGGGACGAAAAACTGTTTTTT. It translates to CASSVAGGDEKLFF. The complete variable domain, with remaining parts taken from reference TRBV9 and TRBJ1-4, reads DSGVTQTPKHLITATGQRVTLRCSPRSGDLSVYWYQQSLDQGLQFLIQYYNGEERAKGNILERFSAQQFPDLHSELNLSSLELGDSALYFCASSVAGGDEKLFFGSGTQLSVL.

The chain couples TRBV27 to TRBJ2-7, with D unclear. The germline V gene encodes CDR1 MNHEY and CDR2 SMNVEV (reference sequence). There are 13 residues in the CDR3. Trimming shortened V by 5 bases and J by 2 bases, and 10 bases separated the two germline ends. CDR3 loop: CASSPTPPYEQYF. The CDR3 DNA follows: TGTGCCAGCAGTCCCACCCCCCCCTACGAGCAGTACTTC.

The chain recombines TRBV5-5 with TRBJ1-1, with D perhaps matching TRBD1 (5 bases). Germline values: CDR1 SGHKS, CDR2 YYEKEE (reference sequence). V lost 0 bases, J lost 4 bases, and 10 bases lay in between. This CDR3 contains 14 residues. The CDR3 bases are TGTGCCAGCAGCTTGGATCCCGGGACCACTGAAGCTTTCTTT. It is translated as CASSLDPGTTEAFF.

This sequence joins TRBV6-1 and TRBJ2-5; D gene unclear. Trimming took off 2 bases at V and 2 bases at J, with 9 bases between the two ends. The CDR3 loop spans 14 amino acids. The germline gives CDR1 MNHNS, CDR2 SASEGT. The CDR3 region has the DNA TGTGCCAGCAGTGAATGGGCGGAACAAGAGACCCAGTACTTC. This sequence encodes CASSEWAEQETQYF.

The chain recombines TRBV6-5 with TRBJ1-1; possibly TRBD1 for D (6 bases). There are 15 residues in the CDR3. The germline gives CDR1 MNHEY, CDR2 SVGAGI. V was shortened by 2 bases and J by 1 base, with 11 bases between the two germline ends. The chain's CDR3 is CASSYGVTGNTEAFF. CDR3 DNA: TGTGCCAGCAGTTACGGGGTGACAGGGAACACTGAAGCTTTCTTT.